This entry describes one TCR beta chain. Under the authors' procedure: Nucleated cell counts were estimated from reference gene primer amplification. Here immunoSEQ multiplex PCR was the method, and the copy in TCRdb shows in-frame clones only, minus some. V, J and clone size are taken as reported in that table, and D and trimming were inferred from the DNA itself. The data show over 60,000 clones, with over 85% seen just once and about 15% held by the top ten. This entry belongs to a study of blood T cell repertoires in COVID-19. On the study more broadly: Acute-phase and convalescent COVID-19 samples originated in the United States, Italy and Spain. The analysed material was cDNA or gDNA that came from T cells, B-cell-depleted T cells, or PBMCs.

The CDR3 is 12 residues long. The ends lost 11 bases at V and 5 bases at J; junction bases unmatched: 6. Germline CDR1 and CDR2: SGHAT and FQNNGV. The source is a woman older than 75 with active or convalescent COVID-19. This chain joins TRBV11-2 and TRBJ2-3, with 8 positions matching TRBD2. Sequencing was done on a sample of peripheral blood. CDR3 nucleotide sequence: TGTGCCTCCGGGAGGGTGGAAGATACGCAGTATTTT. This gives the protein CASGRVEDTQYF.